A single sample is the source of the 13 T cell receptor beta chains below, sequenced in a study of control samples from healthy donors and cancer patients. Sequencing used immunoSEQ multiplex PCR; TCRdb keeps in-frame clones, though not all of them. The sample contains approximately 150,000 clones, 90% to 95% of which appear only once. Input material: PBMCs. These TCRs come from a man aged 55-75 years with colorectal cancer.

J is TRBJ1-1 and V is TRBV30; TRBD1 matches at 8 bases. Germline V gene sequence: CDR1 GTSNPN, CDR2 SVGIG (reference sequence). Trimming at V came to 3 bases and at J to 5 bases, leaving 8 bases not matched to a gene. The CDR3 sequence is 14 residues long. CDR3 loop: CAWRAQGAVTEAFF. CDR3 coding DNA: TGTGCCTGGAGGGCCCAGGGGGCAGTGACTGAAGCTTTCTTT.

The chain uses TRBV5-1 and TRBJ2-5; no firm D call. Germline values: CDR1 SGHRS, CDR2 YFSETQ. The CDR3 spans 15 residues. Trimming removed 1 base from V and 5 bases from J, with 15 bases in between. The CDR3 sequence is CASSLMPPVDETQYF. For the CDR3, the DNA is TGCGCCAGCAGCTTGATGCCCCCGGTAGACGAGACCCAGTACTTC.

The gene calls are TRBV7-2 and TRBJ2-7; a weak D match, TRBD1 (5 bases). With 1 base removed from V and 3 bases from J, the gap between germline ends came to 13 bases. The germline V gene encodes CDR1 SGHTA and CDR2 FQGNSA. The CDR3 is 15 amino acids. The CDR3 sequence: CASSLDRLRVYEQYF. The DNA for the CDR3 is TGTGCCAGCAGCTTAGACAGGCTCCGCGTCTACGAGCAGTACTTC.

The chain is built from TRBV3-1 (or the pseudogene TRBV3-2) and TRBJ2-5, with D unclear. V was clipped by 1 base and J by 0 bases, with 3 bases between them. Per germline, CDR1 LGHDT and CDR2 YNNKEL (reference sequence). CDR3 length: 13 residues. The CDR3 reads CASSQGYQETQYF. CDR3 nucleotides: TGTGCCAGCAGCCAAGGGTACCAAGAGACCCAGTACTTC.

J is TRBJ1-4 and V is TRBV5-6; perhaps TRBD1 as D (5 bases). The V and J ends lost 0 bases and 4 bases respectively, with 10 bases between them. Germline V CDR1 and CDR2: SGHDT, YYEEEE. The CDR3 is 15 residues long. The DNA for the CDR3 is TGTGCCAGCAGCTTGGGGGCAGGGTATAATGAAAAACTGTTTTTT. The encoded protein is CASSLGAGYNEKLFF. Based on the CDR3 plus reference TRBV5-6 and TRBJ1-4, the full variable domain is DAGVTQSPTHLIKTRGQQVTLRCSPKSGHDTVSWYQQALGQGPQFIFQYYEEEERQRGNFPDRFSGHQFPNYSSELNVNALLLGDSALYLCASSLGAGYNEKLFFGSGTQLSVL.

With regard to this clone: Additional DNA sequences in this sample encode the identical CDR3. The V and J genes are TRBV2 and TRBJ1-3, with D hard to call. Germline values: CDR1 SNHLY, CDR2 FYNNEI. This CDR3 has 14 amino acids. The ends were cut back, 3 bases at V and 0 bases at J, with 6 bases in the middle. CDR3 region: CASSDRSSGNTIYF. The CDR3 DNA follows: TGTGCCAGCAGTGACAGGAGCTCTGGAAACACCATATATTTT.

The chain combines TRBV5-1 with TRBJ2-1, with 8 bases that match TRBD2. This CDR3 has 15 amino acids. Unmatched junction bases numbered 3, after V lost 4 bases and J lost 0 bases. The germline CDR1 and CDR2 sequences are SGHRS and YFSETQ. CDR3 sequence: CASSISGGSYNEQFF. The CDR3, as DNA: TGCGCCAGCAGCATAAGCGGGGGCTCCTACAATGAGCAGTTCTTC.

This sequence joins TRBV3-1 (or the pseudogene TRBV3-2) and TRBJ1-5; D might be TRBD1 (6 bases). In germline, CDR1 is LGHDT, CDR2 YNNKEL (reference sequence). Trimming cost V 3 bases and J 7 bases, with 10 bases left between them. This CDR3 spans 13 amino acids. The CDR3: CASSQGARQPQHF. The CDR3 nucleotides are TGTGCCAGCAGCCAGGGGGCAAGGCAGCCCCAGCATTTT.

This chain joins TRBV5-1 and TRBJ1-6, with TRBD1 matching over 7 bases. This CDR3 comprises 16 residues. V was pared by 4 bases and J by 5 bases, with 9 bases of the junction left unmatched. Germline V gene lookup returns CDR1 SGHRS and CDR2 YFSETQ. The CDR3 reads CASSAGDSVNNSPLHF. Here the CDR3 DNA reads TGCGCCAGCAGCGCCGGGGACAGTGTTAATAATTCACCCCTCCACTTT.

V is TRBV7-2 and J is TRBJ1-1; 10 nucleotides match TRBD1. The CDR3 loop spans 17 amino acids. With V trimmed by 2 bases and J by 0 bases, 6 bases remained unmatched. The germline gives CDR1 SGHTA, CDR2 FQGNSA. CDR3 sequence: CASSLQGTGVMNTEAFF. The CDR3 bases are TGTGCCAGCAGCTTACAGGGGACAGGGGTAATGAACACTGAAGCTTTCTTT. The full variable domain, with the rest looked up from reference TRBV7-2 and TRBJ1-1, is GAGVSQSPSNKVTEKGKDVELRCDPISGHTALYWYRQSLGQGLEFLIYFQGNSAPDKSGLPSDRFSAERTGGSVSTLTIQRTQQEDSAVYLCASSLQGTGVMNTEAFFGQGTRLTVV.

In its sample, this clone was seen a few times. This chain links TRBV18 with TRBJ1-2; 7 bases fit TRBD1. Germline assignment: CDR1 KGHSH and CDR2 LQKENI. Trimming removed 2 bases from V and 0 bases from J; junction bases left unmatched: 6. The CDR3 is 16 amino acids. CDR3 DNA sequence: TGTGCCAGCTCACCATTACAGGGGCGGTCTAACTATGGCTACACCTTC. Amino acids: CASSPLQGRSNYGYTF.

The V gene is TRBV29-1, the J gene TRBJ2-3, with D possibly being TRBD2 (5 bases). CDR3 length equals 13 residues. Trimming took off 6 bases at V and 3 bases at J, with 13 bases between the two ends. Germline assignment: CDR1 SQVTM and CDR2 ANQGSEA. CDR3 sequence (DNA): TGCAGCGTCGCCCTGGGAGCGACAGATACGCAGTATTTT. Protein product: CSVALGATDTQYF.

The chain links TRBV9 to TRBJ2-1; 7 bases agree with TRBD1. The CDR3 covers 17 residues. Trimming removed 2 bases from V and 6 bases from J; junction bases left unmatched: 14. Germline V lookup: CDR1 SGDLS, CDR2 YYNGEE. The CDR3 region is CASSVRPTGPIGNEQFF. The CDR3 nucleotides are TGTGCCAGCAGCGTCCGCCCGACAGGGCCGATTGGCAATGAGCAGTTCTTC.